The 18 T cell receptor beta chains below were found in one sample sequenced in a study of beta chain features in type 1 diabetes. General observations from the study: In every one of the four CD4+ subsets, TCRB CDR3s were moderately but significantly shorter in Type 1 diabetes patients.

No antigen is known for these receptors. Of the isolated RNA, all was reverse transcribed, and so the sequenced material was expressed TCRB transcripts. Method: immunoSEQ multiplex PCR; TCRdb's copy keeps in-frame clones and lacks some. Of 55,000 to 85,000 clones listed, more than 45% were seen once; the top ten hold 0.55% to 0.8%. Specimen: central memory CD4+ T cells from blood. These receptor sequences come from a man aged 30 to 45 with type 1 diabetes.

The chain carries TRBV5-1 and TRBJ2-7; the D gene is possibly TRBD1 (7 bases). The CDR3 length is 16 residues. Trimming took off 0 bases at V and 3 bases at J, with 16 bases between the two ends. Germline V gene lookup returns CDR1 SGHRS and CDR2 YFSETQ. For the CDR3, the DNA is TGCGCCAGCAGCTTGGCCCGGGGGACAGTAAGCTACGAGCAGTACTTC. It is translated as CASSLARGTVSYEQYF. Drawing the rest from reference TRBV5-1 and TRBJ2-7, the complete variable domain is KAGVTQTPRYLIKTRGQQVTLSCSPISGHRSVSWYQQTPGQGLQFLFEYFSETQRNKGNFPGRFSGRQFSNSRSEMNVSTLELGDSALYLCASSLARGTVSYEQYFGPGTRLTVT.

In this sample, this clone turned up once. V and J are TRBV6-1 and TRBJ1-3, with 7 bases identical to TRBD1. Losses at the gene ends were 5 bases for V and 6 bases for J; bases not matched to a gene: 7. CDR3 length equals 14 residues. The germline V gene has CDR1 MNHNS and CDR2 SASEGT. The CDR3 DNA is TGTGCCAGCAGTACAACGGGACAGCCAAACACCATATATTTT. It specifies CASSTTGQPNTIYF.

This chain joins TRBV5-1 and TRBJ2-3; maybe TRBD2 (6 bases). The germline CDR1 and CDR2 sequences are SGHRS and YFSETQ. Trimming cost V 2 bases and J 4 bases, with 11 bases left between them. There are 14 residues in the CDR3. The CDR3 DNA follows: TGCGCCAGCAGCTTAGAGGTAGCGGCAGATACGCAGTATTTT. Translation gives CASSLEVAADTQYF.

In its sample, this clone was seen a few times. The chain combines TRBV5-1 with TRBJ2-2; D possibly corresponds to TRBD1 (6 bases). V gave up 4 bases and J gave up 0 bases, with 13 bases separating them. The CDR3 contains 16 residues. Germline loops: CDR1 SGHRS, CDR2 YFSETQ. CDR3 amino acids: CASSEGHRSNTGELFF. The CDR3 region has the DNA TGCGCCAGCAGCGAGGGACATCGGTCGAACACCGGGGAGCTGTTTTTT.

The V gene is TRBV10-1, the J gene TRBJ2-1; no firm D call. V lost 3 bases, J lost 6 bases, and 12 bases lay in between. The CDR3 sequence is 14 residues long. CDR1 and CDR2 from the germline V gene are WNHNN and SYGVQD (reference sequence). CDR3 in DNA: TGCGCCAGCAGTGAACGAACAGCCGGCAATGAGCAGTTCTTC. Its translation: CASSERTAGNEQFF.

This chain connects TRBV25-1 to TRBJ2-1, with 10 positions matching TRBD2. The CDR3 totals 16 residues. The J segment lost 6 bases and the V segment lost 4 bases, leaving 9 bases of the junction unmatched. Germline CDR1 MGHDK, CDR2 SYGVNS. The CDR3 sequence is CASSVSLAGRGNEQFF. As DNA, the CDR3 is TGTGCCAGCAGTGTATCACTAGCGGGACGTGGCAATGAGCAGTTCTTC.

This clone was observed at least ten times. The V and J genes are TRBV18 and TRBJ2-3; TRBD2 aligns across 14 bases. The CDR3 runs 17 residues. Per the germline V gene, CDR1 is KGHSH and CDR2 is LQKENI. The V segment lost 10 bases and the J segment 1 base; nucleotides outside the gene matches: 10. Here the CDR3 DNA reads TGTGCCACCCCGCGGACTAGCGGGAGGCTCGGCACAGATACGCAGTATTTT. Translating it yields CATPRTSGRLGTDTQYF.

The chain combines TRBV29-1 with TRBJ1-1; 10 bases line up with TRBD1. In germline, CDR1 is SQVTM, CDR2 ANQGSEA. This CDR3 is 14 amino acids long. J lost 6 bases, V lost 1 base, and 5 bases had no gene match. The CDR3 sequence: CSVEVGQGRAEAFF. CDR3 sequence (DNA): TGCAGCGTTGAAGTGGGACAGGGGAGGGCTGAAGCTTTCTTT.

This clone was picked up a small number of times. The gene calls are TRBV5-1 and TRBJ2-1; 10 positions agree with TRBD2. There are 15 residues in the CDR3. The trim removed 1 base at V and 8 bases at J, leaving 6 bases unmatched. CDR1 and CDR2 from the germline V gene are SGHRS and YFSETQ. The CDR3 protein is CASSLRLAGVDEQFF. As DNA, the CDR3 is TGCGCCAGCAGCTTGAGGCTAGCGGGGGTCGATGAGCAGTTCTTC.

This clone came up a few times. The chain links TRBV5-5 to TRBJ2-7, with TRBD2 identical over 10 bases. J gave up 2 bases and V 1 base, and 9 bases lay outside the gene matches. Germline lookup yields CDR1 SGHKS and CDR2 YYEKEE (reference sequence). This CDR3 has 17 amino acids. The CDR3 nucleotides read TGTGCCAGCAGCTTGACTCTGAGCGGGGGGGCCCCCTACGAGCAGTACTTC. It specifies CASSLTLSGGAPYEQYF. Variable domain in full (rest from reference TRBV5-5 and TRBJ2-7): DAGVTQSPTHLIKTRGQQVTLRCSPISGHKSVSWYQQVLGQGPQFIFQYYEKEERGRGNFPDRFSARQFPNYSSELNVNALLLGDSALYLCASSLTLSGGAPYEQYFGPGTRLTVT.

The rearrangement links TRBV2 to TRBJ2-3; 12 nucleotides line up with TRBD1. There are 15 residues in the CDR3. The V and J ends lost 4 bases and 3 bases, in that order; junction bases with no gene match: 2. CDR1 is SNHLY and CDR2 is FYNNEI in the germline V gene. The CDR3 loop reads CASSGGQGATDTQYF. The CDR3 coding sequence is TGTGCCAGCAGTGGGGGACAGGGGGCAACAGATACGCAGTATTTT.

The V gene is TRBV30, the J gene TRBJ2-7, with TRBD2 identical over 10 bases. Germline V gene data show CDR1 as GTSNPN and CDR2 as SVGIG (reference sequence). The CDR3 has 13 residues. V shed 5 bases, J shed 6 bases, and the junction held 7 bases outside the gene matches. The CDR3 reads CAWSAGGPSEQYF. The CDR3 DNA reads TGTGCCTGGTCAGCGGGAGGGCCCTCCGAGCAGTACTTC.

V usage is TRBV19 and J usage is TRBJ2-3; TRBD1 aligns across 8 bases. The CDR3 extends over 15 amino acids. V shed 5 bases, J shed 4 bases, and the junction held 8 bases outside the gene matches. The germline gives CDR1 LNHDA, CDR2 SQIVND (reference sequence). The CDR3 spells CASSPRTGPADTQYF. CDR3 coding DNA: TGTGCCAGTAGTCCTCGGACAGGGCCCGCAGATACGCAGTATTTT.

The chain employs TRBV7-2 and TRBJ2-5; D may be TRBD1 (5 bases). Germline V lookup: CDR1 SGHTA, CDR2 FQGNSA. V shed 3 bases and J shed 5 bases, with 19 bases lying between them. This CDR3 region has 16 residues. CDR3 DNA: TGTGCCAGCAGCTTCCCCCAGGACAAGGTGGGGGAGACCCAGTACTTC. The encoded protein is CASSFPQDKVGETQYF.

The chain employs TRBV6-6 and TRBJ2-3, with D maybe TRBD2 (6 bases). This CDR3 is built from 15 residues. V dropped 6 bases and J dropped 0 bases, with 13 bases sitting between them. Per germline, CDR1 MNHNY and CDR2 SVGAGI (reference sequence). The CDR3 region is CASSLAATSTDTQYF. The DNA of the CDR3 is TGTGCCAGCAGCTTAGCGGCGACTAGCACAGATACGCAGTATTTT.

This clone was counted between two and nine times. V gene TRBV5-1 combines with J gene TRBJ2-1, with 11 bases aligning to TRBD1. The CDR3 consists of 15 residues. The germline gives CDR1 SGHRS, CDR2 YFSETQ. J lost 4 bases, V lost 5 bases, and 5 bases had no gene match. CDR3 nucleotide sequence: TGCGCCAGCAGACCGGACAGGGGGCTATACAATGAGCAGTTCTTC. It codes for CASRPDRGLYNEQFF.

The chain couples TRBV27 to TRBJ1-5, with 8 bases fitting TRBD1. The CDR3 is made up of 16 amino acids. Germline-derived CDR1 and CDR2 are MNHEY and SMNVEV (reference sequence). J was trimmed by 5 bases and V by 5 bases; bases with no gene match: 11. The CDR3, as DNA: TGTGCCAGCAGTGGCCGGGGCCCAGGGGGCCATCAGCCCCAGCATTTT. Its protein product is CASSGRGPGGHQPQHF.

The chain couples TRBV30 to TRBJ2-3; D is perhaps TRBD2 (7 bases). Trimming left V 4 bases short and J 3 bases short, with 17 bases between. Looked up from germline, CDR1 is GTSNPN and CDR2 is SVGIG (reference sequence). The length of the CDR3 is 15 residues. In DNA form, the CDR3 reads TGTGCCTGGACCGGAAGGGGGGGGAGGACAGATACGCAGTATTTT. This sequence encodes CAWTGRGGRTDTQYF. Full variable domain (remainder filled in from reference TRBV30 and TRBJ2-3): SQTIHQWPATLVQPVGSPLSLECTVEGTSNPNLYWYRQAAGRGLQLLFYSVGIGQISSEVPQNLSASRPQDRQFILSSKKLLLSDSGFYLCAWTGRGGRTDTQYFGPGTRLTVL.